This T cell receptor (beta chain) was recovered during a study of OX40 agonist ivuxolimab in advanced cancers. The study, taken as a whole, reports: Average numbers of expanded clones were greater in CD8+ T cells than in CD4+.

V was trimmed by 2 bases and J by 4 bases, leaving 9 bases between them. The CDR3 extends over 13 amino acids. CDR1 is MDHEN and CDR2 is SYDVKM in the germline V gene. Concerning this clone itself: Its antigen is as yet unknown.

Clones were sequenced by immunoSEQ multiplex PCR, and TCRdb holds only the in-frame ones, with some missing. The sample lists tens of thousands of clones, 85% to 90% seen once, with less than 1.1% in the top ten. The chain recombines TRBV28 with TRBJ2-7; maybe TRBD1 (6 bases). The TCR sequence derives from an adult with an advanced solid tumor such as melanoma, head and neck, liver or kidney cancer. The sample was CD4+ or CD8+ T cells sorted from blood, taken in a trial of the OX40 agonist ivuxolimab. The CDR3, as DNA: TGTGCCAGCAGTTTAGGGGGCGGGTACGAGCAGTACTTC. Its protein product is CASSLGGGYEQYF. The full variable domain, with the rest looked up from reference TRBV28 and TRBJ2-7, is DVKVTQSSRYLVKRTGEKVFLECVQDMDHENMFWYRQDPGLGLRLIYFSYDVKMKEKGDIPEGYSVSREKKERFSLILESASTNQTSMYLCASSLGGGYEQYFGPGTRLTVT.